This TCR beta chain was sequenced for a study of cytomegalovirus exposure and HLA in healthy donors. Of note for this clone: Its antigen remains unknown.

Study observations and caveats: Earlier analysis yielded a pattern in which most TCR beta V segments were productive about 90% or about 30% of the time. Presence/absence comparisons presumed near-even sequencing depth among donors.

CDR1 is SGDLS, CDR2 YYNGEE, per germline. The CDR3 sequence is 14 residues long. With V trimmed by 0 bases and J by 10 bases, 10 bases remained unmatched. A multiplex PCR was run with 60 Vbeta primers and 13 Jbeta primers. TCRdb's copy holds only in-frame clones and misses some; the assay was immunoSEQ multiplex PCR. The sample consists of 150,000 to 200,000 clones, 60% to 85% of them appearing once. The chain uses TRBV9 and TRBJ2-7, with 7 positions matching TRBD2. The sequenced material came from PBMCs. This TCR was recovered from a man aged 25 to 40 in good health and CMV-seropositive. CDR3 in DNA: TGTGCCAGCAGCGTAGGGGGGGGGACTCCCGACCAGTACTTC. It yields the protein CASSVGGGTPDQYF.